The clone carrying this TCR beta chain was observed a few times. Its antigen remains unidentified. The sample carries other DNA sequences with the same CDR3. Having been cultured for less than 13 days, the cells underwent CD4+ T cell isolation. The sample comes from a study of vaccination effects on CD4 cells after COVID-19. The wider study: Two convalescent patients were sampled 16 days and one week before vaccination. The study's findings and limits: Pronounced clonal contraction occurred in clones induced by infection and by vaccine late after vaccination.

Germline V gene data show CDR1 as LGHNA and CDR2 as YNFKEQ. V shed 0 bases and J shed 4 bases, with 4 bases lying between them. The CDR3 covers 13 residues. Sequencing used immunoSEQ multiplex PCR; TCRdb keeps in-frame clones, though not all of them. Of 45,000 to 50,000 clones listed, about 76% were seen once; the top ten hold around 11%. The source material was CD4+ T cells from PBMCs cultured without peptide, sampled before COVID-19 vaccination. J is TRBJ1-5 and V is TRBV4-2; D is ambiguous. This TCR was recovered from a human donor who had a prior SARS-CoV-2 infection. The CDR3 region is CASSQDRNQPQHF. The CDR3 DNA reads TGTGCCAGCAGCCAAGACAGGAATCAGCCCCAGCATTTT.